These 24 T cell receptor beta chains were sequenced from one sample in a study of T-cell reconstitution after alpha-beta-depleted transplantation in children. Unique molecular identifiers were built into the TCRbeta library. Each CDR3 protein gets one entry after TCRdb re-called the PCR reads with MiXCR. Counted here are around 500,000 distinct CDR3 sequences, approximately 12% occurring once; the ten biggest clones make up under 7%. This specimen was PBMCs from the stem cell graft donor, taken from the stem cell graft. These receptors originate from a human donor who donated a stem cell graft to a child with combined immunodeficiency.

This clonotype was found a few times. V usage is TRBV25-1 and J usage is TRBJ2-3; 7 nucleotides match TRBD1. From germline, CDR1 is MGHDK and CDR2 SYGVNS. This CDR3 is 13 amino acids long. With V trimmed by 3 bases and J by 6 bases, 3 bases remained unmatched. In DNA form, the CDR3 reads TGTGCCAGCAGTGACAGGGGGAAGGATACGCAGTATTTT. Encoded protein: CASSDRGKDTQYF.

The table lists this clonotype with many counts. V and J are TRBV4-2 and TRBJ2-1; D is perhaps TRBD1 (6 bases). CDR1 is LGHNA, CDR2 YNFKEQ, per germline. V lost 5 bases, J lost 2 bases, and 13 bases lay in between. The CDR3 spans 15 residues. CDR3 amino acids: CASSEQGSPYNEQFF. The CDR3 DNA follows: TGTGCCAGCAGCGAACAGGGTAGCCCCTACAATGAGCAGTTCTTC.

This rearrangement joins TRBV7-2 to TRBJ2-7; D is unclear. Trimming pared 3 bases from V and 7 bases from J, leaving 13 bases between. Germline V gene data show CDR1 as SGHTA and CDR2 as FQGNSA. The CDR3 contains 13 residues. The CDR3 DNA sequence: TGTGCCAGCAGCTTGCCGAACACAAGGGAGCAGTACTTC. This translates into CASSLPNTREQYF.

At least ten counts were recorded for this clonotype. The chain joins TRBV29-1 to TRBJ1-1; no definite D call. Germline values: CDR1 SQVTM, CDR2 ANQGSEA. The CDR3 runs to 8 residues. V lost 6 bases to trimming and J lost 8 bases, with 4 bases between them. CDR3 bases: TGCAGCGTGCCGGAAGCTTTCTTT. The encoded protein is CSVPEAFF.

The V and J genes are TRBV29-1 and TRBJ2-7, with unresolved D. This CDR3 region has 14 residues. V was shortened by 6 bases and J by 0 bases, with 15 bases between the two germline ends. Germline V CDR1 and CDR2: SQVTM, ANQGSEA. CDR3 sequence reads: CSVETETSSYEQYF. The DNA for the CDR3 is TGCAGCGTGGAAACAGAGACGAGCTCCTACGAGCAGTACTTC.

The sample holds a few counts of this clonotype. The rearrangement uses TRBV2 and TRBJ2-3; tentative D call: TRBD2 (5 bases). The germline V gene encodes CDR1 SNHLY and CDR2 FYNNEI. The CDR3 runs to 17 residues. V lost 5 bases and J lost 1, with 19 bases in between. The CDR3, as DNA: TGTGCCAGCAGTCTTAGGTCCCAGCGGACCCGCACAGATACGCAGTATTTT. It translates to CASSLRSQRTRTDTQYF.

This clonotype was observed at least ten times. V usage is TRBV5-1 and J usage is TRBJ1-2; 7 bases line up with TRBD1. V lost 1 base and J lost 4; bases outside the gene matches: 4. From germline, CDR1 is SGHRS and CDR2 YFSETQ. This CDR3 has 14 amino acids. The CDR3 bases are TGCGCCAGCAGCTTGCCGGGACAGTTCTATGGCTACACCTTC. Translating it yields CASSLPGQFYGYTF. Full variable domain (outside the CDR3, taken from reference TRBV5-1 and TRBJ1-2): KAGVTQTPRYLIKTRGQQVTLSCSPISGHRSVSWYQQTPGQGLQFLFEYFSETQRNKGNFPGRFSGRQFSNSRSEMNVSTLELGDSALYLCASSLPGQFYGYTFGSGTRLTVV.

This clonotype was seen only a few times. CDR3 residues: CASSLFRGRTYNEQFF. CDR3 sequence (DNA): TGTGCCAGCAGCTTGTTCAGGGGGCGCACCTACAATGAGCAGTTCTTC. The chain recombines TRBV5-6 with TRBJ2-1; 8 bases are shared with TRBD1. The CDR3 spans 16 residues. J lost 2 bases, V lost 1 base, and 5 bases had no gene match. The V gene's germline CDR1 is SGHDT and CDR2 YYEEEE. The full variable domain, in which reference TRBV5-6 and TRBJ2-1 provide the parts outside the CDR3, is DAGVTQSPTHLIKTRGQQVTLRCSPKSGHDTVSWYQQALGQGPQFIFQYYEEEERQRGNFPDRFSGHQFPNYSSELNVNALLLGDSALYLCASSLFRGRTYNEQFFGPGTRLTVL.

This clonotype was counted many times. The chain is built from TRBV27 and TRBJ2-7; TRBD2 is a possible D gene (7 bases). With 0 bases removed from V and 2 bases from J, the gap between germline ends came to 8 bases. The CDR3 spans 14 residues. Per germline, CDR1 MNHEY and CDR2 SMNVEV (reference sequence). The CDR3 region has the DNA TGTGCCAGCAGTTTATCCGGGGGGCCCTACGAGCAGTACTTC. This translates into CASSLSGGPYEQYF.

This sequence joins TRBV12-3 or TRBV12-4 and TRBJ2-2; 11 bases align to TRBD2. The V segment lost 5 bases and the J segment 2 bases; nucleotides outside the gene matches: 1. The CDR3 length is 15 residues. The CDR3 reads CASSGTSGNTGELFF. The CDR3 DNA reads as TGTGCCAGCAGTGGGACTAGCGGTAACACCGGGGAGCTGTTTTTT.

This clonotype was counted many times. The genes are TRBV12-3 or TRBV12-4 and TRBJ2-5; D may correspond to TRBD1 or TRBD2 (6 bases each). This CDR3 spans 14 amino acids. Trimming shortened V by 6 bases and J by 5 bases, and 16 bases separated the two germline ends. Written as DNA, the CDR3 is TGTGCCAGCAGCAACTCGGGGGCCCGGGAGACCCAGTACTTC. This translates into CASSNSGARETQYF.

The V and J genes are TRBV7-8 and TRBJ2-3; D unclear. The CDR3 contains 14 residues. Germline assignment: CDR1 SGHVS and CDR2 FQNEAQ. The V end was cut by 8 bases, the J end by 2 bases, with 14 bases between. The CDR3 DNA reads TGTGCCAGCTCCTCTCTCGGAATCACAGATACGCAGTATTTT. Translating gives CASSSLGITDTQYF.

As DNA, the CDR3 is TGTGCCAGCAGCCCGGGACACTTTAGCACAGATACGCAGTATTTT. Translating it yields CASSPGHFSTDTQYF. The J gene is TRBJ2-3, the V gene TRBV7-2; TRBD1 is a possible D gene (6 bases). Germline loops: CDR1 SGHTA, CDR2 FQGNSA. The germline V and J ends were trimmed by 5 bases and 0 bases, with 12 bases remaining between them. The CDR3 has 15 residues.

This clonotype was observed a few times. V is TRBV6-5 and J is TRBJ2-1; TRBD2 might be the D (5 bases). CDR1 is MNHEY, CDR2 SVGAGI, per germline. The CDR3 sequence is 16 residues long. Trimming removed 7 bases at V and 0 bases at J, with 16 bases between. The CDR3 coding sequence is TGTGCCAGCACCAAAGGACGGGGTAGCTCCTACAATGAGCAGTTCTTC. This sequence encodes CASTKGRGSSYNEQFF.

There are a few counts of this clonotype. The rearrangement links TRBV2 to TRBJ1-1, with D unclear. The V end lost 7 bases, the J end lost 5 bases, and 23 bases lay between the germline ends. The CDR3 covers 16 residues. CDR1 and CDR2 from the germline V gene are SNHLY and FYNNEI. In DNA form, the CDR3 reads TGTGCCAGCACGAGGACCTGGGAAGGCCGCTGGACTGAAGCTTTCTTT. Encoded protein: CASTRTWEGRWTEAFF. The entire variable domain, with the rest obtained from reference TRBV2 and TRBJ1-1, is as follows: EPEVTQTPSHQVTQMGQEVILRCVPISNHLYFYWYRQILGQKVEFLVSFYNNEISEKSEIFDDQFSVERPDGSNFTLKIRSTKLEDSAMYFCASTRTWEGRWTEAFFGQGTRLTVV.

This chain joins TRBV7-6 and TRBJ1-1, with no clear D. The CDR3 totals 13 residues. Per germline, CDR1 SGHVS and CDR2 FNYEAQ. The ends were cut back, 4 bases at V and 7 bases at J, with 13 bases in the middle. CDR3 nucleotide sequence: TGTGCCAGCAGCTGGAAACCCGGCAGTGAAGCTTTCTTT. Translation: CASSWKPGSEAFF.

This clonotype has ten or more counts. The CDR3 bases are TGTGCCAGCAGTTTAATCGGCCAGCCCCAACCTGAAGCTTTCTTT. This gives the protein CASSLIGQPQPEAFF. The rearrangement links TRBV12-3 or TRBV12-4 to TRBJ1-1; D uncertain. V was pared by 2 bases and J by 6 bases, with 16 bases between. The CDR3 contains 15 residues.

In its sample, this clonotype was seen a few times. This sequence joins TRBV18 and TRBJ2-1, with D uncertain. CDR3 length equals 14 residues. The V and J ends lost 2 bases and 5 bases respectively, with 10 bases between them. Germline assignment: CDR1 KGHSH and CDR2 LQKENI. The CDR3 is CASSPVEPHNEQFF. The CDR3 bases are TGTGCCAGCTCACCAGTGGAACCTCACAATGAGCAGTTCTTC.

Details on this clonotype: Here the CDR3 omits its conserved ending phenylalanine or tryptophan, so a read error is the likely source. The rearrangement links TRBV6-2 or TRBV6-3 to TRBJ2-5; TRBD1 might be the D (5 bases). CDR3 size: 14 residues. Germline assignment: CDR1 MNHEY and CDR2 SVGEGT. Trimming pared 0 bases from V and 4 bases from J, leaving 9 bases between. As DNA, the CDR3 is TGTGCCAGCAGTTACTCGACAGAACGAGAGACCCAGTACTAC. Its protein product is CASSYSTERETQYY.

The rearrangement links TRBV20-1 to TRBJ1-3; 7 bases line up with TRBD1. Germline V gene sequence: CDR1 DFQATT, CDR2 SNEGSKA (reference sequence). Trimming at V came to 0 bases and at J to 1 base, leaving 9 bases not matched to a gene. The CDR3 covers 17 residues. The DNA of the CDR3 is TGCAGTGCTAGAGATCTTGGAAGGGGGCTGTCTGGAAACACCATATATTTT. Its protein product is CSARDLGRGLSGNTIYF.

The rearrangement links TRBV7-3 to TRBJ2-3; TRBD2 is a possible D gene (6 bases). V was trimmed by 7 bases and J by 2 bases, leaving 22 bases between them. Germline V CDR1 and CDR2: SGHTA, FQGTGA. CDR3 length: 17 residues. CDR3: CASTAGSLRGATDTQYF. For the CDR3, the DNA is TGTGCCAGCACTGCGGGGTCGTTGCGGGGAGCCACAGATACGCAGTATTTT. Together with reference TRBV7-3 and TRBJ2-3, the CDR3 gives the full variable domain: GAGVSQTPSNKVTEKGKYVELRCDPISGHTALYWYRQSLGQGPEFLIYFQGTGAADDSGLPNDRFFAVRPEGSVSTLKIQRTERGDSAVYLCASTAGSLRGATDTQYFGPGTRLTVL.

Only a few counts were recorded for this clonotype. The chain recombines TRBV4-3 with TRBJ2-2, with 11 bases lining up with TRBD2. CDR1 and CDR2 from the germline V gene are LGHNA and YSLEER. This CDR3 contains 18 residues. Trimming cost V 0 bases and J 8 bases; bases outside gene matches: 11. The CDR3 loop reads CASSQDPDSGGASGELFF. The CDR3 DNA reads TGCGCCAGCAGCCAAGATCCCGATAGCGGGGGGGCCTCGGGGGAGCTGTTTTTT.

This clonotype has a handful of counts. The gene calls are TRBV7-9 and TRBJ2-3; D is possibly TRBD1 or TRBD2 (5 bases each). This CDR3 is 13 amino acids long. The V gene's germline CDR1 is SEHNR and CDR2 FQNEAQ (reference sequence). V lost 5 bases and J lost 2, with 8 bases in between. The DNA of the CDR3 is TGTGCCAGCAGCGGGGGAATCACAGATACGCAGTATTTT. This codes for CASSGGITDTQYF.

This clonotype was observed a few times. The CDR3 DNA sequence: TGCAGTGCTAGAGTGGGAGACAGCACAGATACGCAGTATTTT. It is translated as CSARVGDSTDTQYF. The gene calls are TRBV20-1 and TRBJ2-3; possible D gene TRBD2, 5 bases. This CDR3 has 14 amino acids. V shed 1 base and J shed 0 bases, with 8 bases lying between them. Germline V gives CDR1 DFQATT, CDR2 SNEGSKA (reference sequence).